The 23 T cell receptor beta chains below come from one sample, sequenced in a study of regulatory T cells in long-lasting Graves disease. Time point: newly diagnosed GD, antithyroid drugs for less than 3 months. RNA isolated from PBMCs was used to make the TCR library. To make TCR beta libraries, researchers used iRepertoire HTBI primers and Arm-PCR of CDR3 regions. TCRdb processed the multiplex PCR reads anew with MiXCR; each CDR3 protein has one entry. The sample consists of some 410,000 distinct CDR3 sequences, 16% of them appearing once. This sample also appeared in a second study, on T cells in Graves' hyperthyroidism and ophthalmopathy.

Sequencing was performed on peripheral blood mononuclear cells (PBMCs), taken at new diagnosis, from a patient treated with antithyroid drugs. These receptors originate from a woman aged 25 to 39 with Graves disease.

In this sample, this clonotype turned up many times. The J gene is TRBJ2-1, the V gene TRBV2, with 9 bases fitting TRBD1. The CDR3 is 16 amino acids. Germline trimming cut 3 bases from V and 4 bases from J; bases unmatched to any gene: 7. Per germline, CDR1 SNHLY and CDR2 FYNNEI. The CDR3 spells CASSDVTGGQYNEQFF. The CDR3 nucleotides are TGTGCCAGCAGTGACGTAACAGGGGGCCAGTACAATGAGCAGTTCTTC.

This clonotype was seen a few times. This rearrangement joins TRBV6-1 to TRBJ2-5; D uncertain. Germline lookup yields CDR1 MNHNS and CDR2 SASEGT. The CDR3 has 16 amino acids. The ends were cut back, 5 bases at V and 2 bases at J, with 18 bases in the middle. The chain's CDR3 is CASSPLRQAKQETQYF. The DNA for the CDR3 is TGTGCCAGCAGTCCACTCCGGCAGGCTAAACAAGAGACCCAGTACTTC.

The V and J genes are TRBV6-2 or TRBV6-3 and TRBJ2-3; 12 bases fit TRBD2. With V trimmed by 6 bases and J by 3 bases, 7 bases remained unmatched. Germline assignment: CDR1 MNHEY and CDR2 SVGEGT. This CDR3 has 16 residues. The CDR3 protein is CASRATSGSGTDTQYF. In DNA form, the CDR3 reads TGTGCCAGCAGGGCGACTAGCGGGAGTGGAACAGATACGCAGTATTTT.

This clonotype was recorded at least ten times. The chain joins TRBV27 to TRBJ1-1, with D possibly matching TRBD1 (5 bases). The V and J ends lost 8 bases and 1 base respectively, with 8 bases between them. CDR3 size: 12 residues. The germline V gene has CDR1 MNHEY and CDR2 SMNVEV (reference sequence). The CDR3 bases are TGTGCCAGCGTTGGACAGAACACTGAAGCTTTCTTT. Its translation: CASVGQNTEAFF.

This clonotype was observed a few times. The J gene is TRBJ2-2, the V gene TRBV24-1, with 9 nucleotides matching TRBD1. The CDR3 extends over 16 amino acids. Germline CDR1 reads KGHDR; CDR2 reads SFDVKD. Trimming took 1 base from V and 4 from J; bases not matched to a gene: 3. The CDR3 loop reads CATSDFGTGRTGELFF. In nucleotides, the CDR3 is TGTGCCACCAGTGATTTTGGGACAGGGCGCACCGGGGAGCTGTTTTTT.

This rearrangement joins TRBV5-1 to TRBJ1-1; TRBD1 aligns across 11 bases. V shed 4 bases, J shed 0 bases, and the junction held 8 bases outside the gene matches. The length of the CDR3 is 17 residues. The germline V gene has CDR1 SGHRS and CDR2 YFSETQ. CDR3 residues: CASSLGGTGGLNTEAFF. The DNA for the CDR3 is TGCGCCAGCAGCCTAGGCGGGACAGGGGGGCTGAACACTGAAGCTTTCTTT.

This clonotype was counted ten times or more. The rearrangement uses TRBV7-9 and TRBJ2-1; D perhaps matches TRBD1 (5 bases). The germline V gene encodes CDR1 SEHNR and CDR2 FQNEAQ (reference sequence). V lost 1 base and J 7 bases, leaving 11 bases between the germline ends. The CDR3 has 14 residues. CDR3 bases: TGTGCCAGCAGCTTAGGGACAACCCAAAATGAGCAGTTCTTC. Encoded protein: CASSLGTTQNEQFF.

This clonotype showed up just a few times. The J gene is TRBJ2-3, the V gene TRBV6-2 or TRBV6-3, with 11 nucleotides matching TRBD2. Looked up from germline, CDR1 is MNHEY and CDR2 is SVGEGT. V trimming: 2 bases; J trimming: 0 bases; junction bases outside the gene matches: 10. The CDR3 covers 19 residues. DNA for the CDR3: TGTGCCAGCAGTTACCGCGGGACTAGCGGAACACTAAGCACAGATACGCAGTATTTT. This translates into CASSYRGTSGTLSTDTQYF.

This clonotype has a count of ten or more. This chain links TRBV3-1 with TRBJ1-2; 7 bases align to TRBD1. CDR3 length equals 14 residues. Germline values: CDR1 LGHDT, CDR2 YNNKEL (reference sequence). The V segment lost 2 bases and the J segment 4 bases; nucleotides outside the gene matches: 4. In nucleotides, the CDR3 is TGTGCCAGCAGCCAATGGGGACAGACCTATGGCTACACCTTC. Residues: CASSQWGQTYGYTF.

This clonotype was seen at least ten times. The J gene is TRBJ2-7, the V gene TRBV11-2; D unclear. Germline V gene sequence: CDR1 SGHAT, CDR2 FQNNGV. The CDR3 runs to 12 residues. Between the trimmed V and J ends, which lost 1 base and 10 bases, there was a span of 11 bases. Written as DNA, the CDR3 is TGTGCCAGCAGCTTAGGGGCCCTCGCCCAGTACTTC. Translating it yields CASSLGALAQYF. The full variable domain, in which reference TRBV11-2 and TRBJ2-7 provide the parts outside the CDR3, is EAGVAQSPRYKIIEKRQSVAFWCNPISGHATLYWYQQILGQGPKLLIQFQNNGVVDDSQLPKDRFSAERLKGVDSTLKIQPAKLEDSAVYLCASSLGALAQYFGPGTRLTVT.

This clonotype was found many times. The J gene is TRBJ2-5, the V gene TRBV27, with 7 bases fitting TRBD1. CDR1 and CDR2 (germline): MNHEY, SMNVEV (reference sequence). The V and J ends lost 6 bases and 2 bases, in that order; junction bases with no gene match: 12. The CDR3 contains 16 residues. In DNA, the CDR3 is TGTGCCAGCAGGCAGAACAGGGGATCTAGACAAGAGACCCAGTACTTC. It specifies CASRQNRGSRQETQYF.

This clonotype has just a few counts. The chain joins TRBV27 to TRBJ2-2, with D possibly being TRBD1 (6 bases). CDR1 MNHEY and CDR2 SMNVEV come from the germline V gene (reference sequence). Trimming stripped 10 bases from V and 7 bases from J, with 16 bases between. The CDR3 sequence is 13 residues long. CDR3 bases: TGTGCCACCCGTCTCAGGGACATCGGGGAGCTGTTTTTT. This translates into CATRLRDIGELFF.

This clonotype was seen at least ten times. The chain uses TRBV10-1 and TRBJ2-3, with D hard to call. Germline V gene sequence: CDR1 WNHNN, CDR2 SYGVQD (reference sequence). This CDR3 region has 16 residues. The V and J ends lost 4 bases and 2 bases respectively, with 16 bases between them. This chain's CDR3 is CASSGPFSGSTDTQYF. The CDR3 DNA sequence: TGCGCCAGCAGTGGGCCCTTTTCCGGTTCCACAGATACGCAGTATTTT.

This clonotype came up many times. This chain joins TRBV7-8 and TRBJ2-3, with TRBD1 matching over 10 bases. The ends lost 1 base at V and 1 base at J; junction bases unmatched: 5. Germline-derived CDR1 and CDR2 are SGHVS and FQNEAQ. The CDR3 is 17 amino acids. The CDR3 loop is CASSLVGGTGGTDTQYF. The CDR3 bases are TGTGCCAGCAGCTTAGTAGGCGGGACAGGGGGCACAGATACGCAGTATTTT.

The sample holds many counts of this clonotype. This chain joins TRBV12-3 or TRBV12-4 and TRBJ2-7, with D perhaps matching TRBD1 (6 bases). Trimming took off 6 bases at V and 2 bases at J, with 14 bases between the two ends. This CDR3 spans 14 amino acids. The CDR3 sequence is CASRHGDTTYEQYF. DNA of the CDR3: TGTGCCAGCAGACACGGGGACACCACCTACGAGCAGTACTTC.

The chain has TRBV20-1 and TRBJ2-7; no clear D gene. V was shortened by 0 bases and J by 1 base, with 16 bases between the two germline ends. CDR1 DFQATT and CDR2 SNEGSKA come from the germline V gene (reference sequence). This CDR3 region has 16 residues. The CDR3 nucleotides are TGCAGTGCTAGAGATCGCGGACGGATGGCTTCCTACGAGCAGTACTTC. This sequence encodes CSARDRGRMASYEQYF.

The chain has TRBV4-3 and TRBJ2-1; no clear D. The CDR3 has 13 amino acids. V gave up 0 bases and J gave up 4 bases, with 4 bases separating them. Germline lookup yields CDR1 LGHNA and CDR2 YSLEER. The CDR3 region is CASSQEGYNEQFF. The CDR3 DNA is TGCGCCAGCAGCCAAGAAGGTTACAATGAGCAGTTCTTC.

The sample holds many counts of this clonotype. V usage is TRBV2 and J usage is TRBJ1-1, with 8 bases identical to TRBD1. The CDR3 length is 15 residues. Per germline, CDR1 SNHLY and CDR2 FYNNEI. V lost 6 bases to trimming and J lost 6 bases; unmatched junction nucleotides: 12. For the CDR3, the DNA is TGTGCCAGCAGAGGACAGGGAAGGAGGTTCGCTGAAGCTTTCTTT. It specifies CASRGQGRRFAEAFF. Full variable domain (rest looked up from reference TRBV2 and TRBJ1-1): EPEVTQTPSHQVTQMGQEVILRCVPISNHLYFYWYRQILGQKVEFLVSFYNNEISEKSEIFDDQFSVERPDGSNFTLKIRSTKLEDSAMYFCASRGQGRRFAEAFFGQGTRLTVV.

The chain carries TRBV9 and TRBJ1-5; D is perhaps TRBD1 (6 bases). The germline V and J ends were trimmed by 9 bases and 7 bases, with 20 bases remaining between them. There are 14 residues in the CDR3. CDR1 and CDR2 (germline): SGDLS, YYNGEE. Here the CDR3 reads CANGKGGAGQPQHF. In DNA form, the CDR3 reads TGTGCCAACGGAAAGGGGGGGGCAGGGCAGCCCCAGCATTTT.

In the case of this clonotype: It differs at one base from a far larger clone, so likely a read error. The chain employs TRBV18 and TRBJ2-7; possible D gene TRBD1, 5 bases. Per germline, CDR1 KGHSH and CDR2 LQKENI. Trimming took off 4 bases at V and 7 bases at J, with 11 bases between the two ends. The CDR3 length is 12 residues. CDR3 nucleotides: TGTGCCAGCTCACGGACGGACAATGAGCAGTACTTC. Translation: CASSRTDNEQYF.

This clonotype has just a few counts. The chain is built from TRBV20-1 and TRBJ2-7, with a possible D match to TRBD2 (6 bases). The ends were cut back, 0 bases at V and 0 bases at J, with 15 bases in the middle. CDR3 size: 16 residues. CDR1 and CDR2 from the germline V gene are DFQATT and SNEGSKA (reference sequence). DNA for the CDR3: TGCAGTGCTAGAGATCTGACGGCGGGGAGCTCCTACGAGCAGTACTTC. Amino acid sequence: CSARDLTAGSSYEQYF.

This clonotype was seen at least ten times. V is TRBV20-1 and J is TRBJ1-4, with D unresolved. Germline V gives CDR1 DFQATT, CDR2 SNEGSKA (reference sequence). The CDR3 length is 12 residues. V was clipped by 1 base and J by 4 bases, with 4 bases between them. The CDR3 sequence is CSARVSNEKLFF. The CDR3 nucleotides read TGCAGTGCTAGAGTCAGTAATGAAAAACTGTTTTTT.

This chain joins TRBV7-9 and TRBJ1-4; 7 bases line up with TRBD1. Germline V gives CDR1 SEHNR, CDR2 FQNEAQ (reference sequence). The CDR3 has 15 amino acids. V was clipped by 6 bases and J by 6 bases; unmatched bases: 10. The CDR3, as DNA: TGTGCCAGCAGTTCTACCGGGACAGCTGATGAAAAACTGTTTTTT. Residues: CASSSTGTADEKLFF. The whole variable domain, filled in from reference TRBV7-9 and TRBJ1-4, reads DTGVSQNPRHKITKRGQNVTFRCDPISEHNRLYWYRQTLGQGPEFLTYFQNEAQLEKSRLLSDRFSAERPKGSFSTLEIQRTEQGDSAMYLCASSSTGTADEKLFFGSGTQLSVL.